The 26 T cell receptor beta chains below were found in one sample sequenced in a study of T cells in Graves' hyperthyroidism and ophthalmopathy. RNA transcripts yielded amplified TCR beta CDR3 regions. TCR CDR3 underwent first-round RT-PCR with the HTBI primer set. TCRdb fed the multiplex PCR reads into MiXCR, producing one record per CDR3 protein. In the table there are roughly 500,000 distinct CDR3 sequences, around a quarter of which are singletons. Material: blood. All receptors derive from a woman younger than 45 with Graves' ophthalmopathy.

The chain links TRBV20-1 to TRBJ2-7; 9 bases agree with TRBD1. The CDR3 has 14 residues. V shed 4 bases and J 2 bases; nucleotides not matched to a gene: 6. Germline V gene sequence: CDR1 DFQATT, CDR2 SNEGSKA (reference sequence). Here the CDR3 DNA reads TGCAGTGCTATGGAGGGACAGGGCACCTACGAGCAGTACTTC. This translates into CSAMEGQGTYEQYF.

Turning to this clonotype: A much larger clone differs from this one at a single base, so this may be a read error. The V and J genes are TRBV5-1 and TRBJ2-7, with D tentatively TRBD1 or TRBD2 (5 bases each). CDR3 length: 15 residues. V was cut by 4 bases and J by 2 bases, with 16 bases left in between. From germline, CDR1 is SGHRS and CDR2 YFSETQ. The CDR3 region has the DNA TGCGCCAGCAGCGACATGGAGAGGGGACCCTACGAGCAGTACGTC. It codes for CASSDMERGPYEQYV.

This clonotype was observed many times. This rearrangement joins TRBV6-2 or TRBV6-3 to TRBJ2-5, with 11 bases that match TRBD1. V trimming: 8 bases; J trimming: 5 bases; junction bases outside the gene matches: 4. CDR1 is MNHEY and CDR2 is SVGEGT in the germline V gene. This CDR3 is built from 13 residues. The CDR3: CASWTGGAETQYF. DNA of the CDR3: TGTGCCAGCTGGACAGGGGGCGCGGAGACCCAGTACTTC.

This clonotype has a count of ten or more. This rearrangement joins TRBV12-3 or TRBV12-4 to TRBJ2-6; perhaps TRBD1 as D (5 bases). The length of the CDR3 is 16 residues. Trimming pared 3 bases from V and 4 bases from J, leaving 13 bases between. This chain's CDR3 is CASSFLQVAGANVLTF. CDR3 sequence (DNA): TGTGCCAGCAGTTTTCTACAGGTAGCCGGGGCCAACGTCCTGACTTTC.

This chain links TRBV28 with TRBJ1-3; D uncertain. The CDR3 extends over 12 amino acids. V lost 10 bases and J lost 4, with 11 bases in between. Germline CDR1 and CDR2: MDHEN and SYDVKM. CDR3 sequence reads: CATYTKGNTIYF. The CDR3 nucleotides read TGTGCCACGTACACTAAAGGAAACACCATATATTTT.

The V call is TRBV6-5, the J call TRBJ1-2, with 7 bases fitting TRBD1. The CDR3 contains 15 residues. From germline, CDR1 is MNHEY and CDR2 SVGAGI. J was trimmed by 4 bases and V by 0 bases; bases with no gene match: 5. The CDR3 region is CASSYSGGAVYGYTF. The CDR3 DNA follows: TGTGCCAGCAGTTACTCAGGGGGCGCGGTCTATGGCTACACCTTC.

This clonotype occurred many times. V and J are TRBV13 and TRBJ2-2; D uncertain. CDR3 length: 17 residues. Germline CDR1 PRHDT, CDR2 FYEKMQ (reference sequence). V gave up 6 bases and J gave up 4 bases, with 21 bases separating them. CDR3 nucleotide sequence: TGTGCCAGCAGTCCCGCGTTGGGTAGAAGTTCCACCGGGGAGCTGTTTTTT. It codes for CASSPALGRSSTGELFF. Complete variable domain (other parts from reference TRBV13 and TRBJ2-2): AAGVIQSPRHLIKEKRETATLKCYPIPRHDTVYWYQQGPGQDPQFLISFYEKMQSDKGSIPDRFSAQQFSDYHSELNMSSLELGDSALYFCASSPALGRSSTGELFFGEGSRLTVL.

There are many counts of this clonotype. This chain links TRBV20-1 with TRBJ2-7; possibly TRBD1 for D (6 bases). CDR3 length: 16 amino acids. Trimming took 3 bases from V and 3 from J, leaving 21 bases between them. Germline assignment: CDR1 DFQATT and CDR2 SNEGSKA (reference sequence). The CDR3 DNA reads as TGCAGTGCTAGCGGCCCCGGACAGTTAGTTAGCTACGAGCAGTACTTC. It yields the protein CSASGPGQLVSYEQYF.

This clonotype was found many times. The CDR3 loop reads CASSLGGVAETQYF. CDR3 coding DNA: TGCGCCAGCAGCTTGGGGGGTGTGGCGGAGACCCAGTACTTC. This chain uses TRBV5-1 with TRBJ2-5; D remains unclear. Between the trimmed V and J ends, which lost 0 bases and 5 bases, there was a span of 11 bases. The germline V gene encodes CDR1 SGHRS and CDR2 YFSETQ. The CDR3 contains 14 residues. Full variable domain (rest looked up from reference TRBV5-1 and TRBJ2-5): KAGVTQTPRYLIKTRGQQVTLSCSPISGHRSVSWYQQTPGQGLQFLFEYFSETQRNKGNFPGRFSGRQFSNSRSEMNVSTLELGDSALYLCASSLGGVAETQYFGPGTRLLVL.

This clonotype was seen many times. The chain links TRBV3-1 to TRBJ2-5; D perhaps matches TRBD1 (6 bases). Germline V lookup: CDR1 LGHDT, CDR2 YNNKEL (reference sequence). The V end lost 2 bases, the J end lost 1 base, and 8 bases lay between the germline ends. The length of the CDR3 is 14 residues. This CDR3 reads CASSQTGSQETQYF. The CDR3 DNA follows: TGTGCCAGCAGCCAAACAGGGTCCCAAGAGACCCAGTACTTC.

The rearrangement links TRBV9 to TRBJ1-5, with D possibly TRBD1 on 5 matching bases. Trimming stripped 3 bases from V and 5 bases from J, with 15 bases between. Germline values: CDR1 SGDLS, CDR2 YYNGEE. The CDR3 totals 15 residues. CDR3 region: CASSATGGGHQPQHF. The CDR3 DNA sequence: TGTGCCAGCAGCGCTACAGGTGGGGGACATCAGCCCCAGCATTTT.

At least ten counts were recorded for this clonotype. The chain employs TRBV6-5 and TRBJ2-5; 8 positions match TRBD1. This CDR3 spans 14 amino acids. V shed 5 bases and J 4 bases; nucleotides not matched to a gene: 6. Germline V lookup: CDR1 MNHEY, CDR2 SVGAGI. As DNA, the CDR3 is TGTGCCAGCAGTACCCGACAGGGGCCAGAGACCCAGTACTTC. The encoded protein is CASSTRQGPETQYF.

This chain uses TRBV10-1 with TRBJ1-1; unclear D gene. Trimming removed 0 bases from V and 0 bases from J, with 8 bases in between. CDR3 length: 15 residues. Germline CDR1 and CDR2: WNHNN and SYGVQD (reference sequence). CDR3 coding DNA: TGCGCCAGCAGTGAGTCGCGACAACTGAACACTGAAGCTTTCTTT. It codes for CASSESRQLNTEAFF.

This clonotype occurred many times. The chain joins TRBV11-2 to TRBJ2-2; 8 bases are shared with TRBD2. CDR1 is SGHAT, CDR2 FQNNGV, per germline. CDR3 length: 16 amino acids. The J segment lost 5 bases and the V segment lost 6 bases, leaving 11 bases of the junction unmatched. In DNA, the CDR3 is TGTGCCAGCAGAGACAACATAGCGGGGTGGACCGGGGAGCTGTTTTTT. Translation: CASRDNIAGWTGELFF.

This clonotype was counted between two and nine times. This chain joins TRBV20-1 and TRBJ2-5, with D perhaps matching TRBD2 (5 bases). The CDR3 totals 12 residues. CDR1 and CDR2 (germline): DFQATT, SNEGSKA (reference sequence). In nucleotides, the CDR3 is TGCAGCGCGCGGACTGCTCGCGAGACCCAGTACTTC. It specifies CSARTARETQYF.

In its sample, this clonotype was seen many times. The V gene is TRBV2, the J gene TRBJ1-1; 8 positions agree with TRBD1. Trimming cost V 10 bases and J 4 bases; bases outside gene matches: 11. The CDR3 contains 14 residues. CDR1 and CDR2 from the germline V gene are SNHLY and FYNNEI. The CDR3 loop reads CAIDKDRAVTEAFF. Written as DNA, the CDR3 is TGTGCCATTGATAAGGACAGGGCCGTCACTGAAGCTTTCTTT.

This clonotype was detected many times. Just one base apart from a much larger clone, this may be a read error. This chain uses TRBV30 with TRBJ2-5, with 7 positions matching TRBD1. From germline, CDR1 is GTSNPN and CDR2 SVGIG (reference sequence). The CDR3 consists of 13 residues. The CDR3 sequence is CAWSVDREETQCF. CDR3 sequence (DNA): TGTGCCTGGAGTGTCGACAGGGAAGAGACCCAGTGCTTC. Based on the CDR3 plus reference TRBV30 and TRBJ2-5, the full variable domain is SQTIHQWPATLVQPVGSPLSLECTVEGTSNPNLYWYRQAAGRGLQLLFYSVGIGQISSEVPQNLSASRPQDRQFILSSKKLLLSDSGFYLCAWSVDREETQCFGPGTRLLVL.

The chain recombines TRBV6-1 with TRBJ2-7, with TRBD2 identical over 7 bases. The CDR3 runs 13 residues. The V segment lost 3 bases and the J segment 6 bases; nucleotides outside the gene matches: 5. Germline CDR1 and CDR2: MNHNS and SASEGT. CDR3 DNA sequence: TGTGCCAGCAGTGATATTGCGGGGGTCGAGCAGTACTTC. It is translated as CASSDIAGVEQYF.

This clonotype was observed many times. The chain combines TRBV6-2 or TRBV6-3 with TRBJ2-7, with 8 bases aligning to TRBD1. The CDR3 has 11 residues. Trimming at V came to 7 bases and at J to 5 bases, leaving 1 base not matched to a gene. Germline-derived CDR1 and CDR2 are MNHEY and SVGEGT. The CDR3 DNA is TGTGCCAGCATCAGGGGGCACGAGCAGTACTTC. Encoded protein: CASIRGHEQYF.

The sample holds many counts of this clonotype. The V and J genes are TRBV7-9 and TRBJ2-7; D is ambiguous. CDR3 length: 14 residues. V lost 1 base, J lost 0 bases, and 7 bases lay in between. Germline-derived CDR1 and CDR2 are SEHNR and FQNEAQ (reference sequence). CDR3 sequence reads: CASSLDAHSYEQYF. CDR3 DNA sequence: TGTGCCAGCAGCTTAGACGCCCACTCCTACGAGCAGTACTTC.

The CDR3 DNA sequence: TGTGCCAGCAGTGAAGGTCCCGGCGGCGTAGAGACCCAGTACTTC. It specifies CASSEGPGGVETQYF. This rearrangement joins TRBV6-1 to TRBJ2-5; D is ambiguous. The V and J ends lost 1 base and 4 bases respectively, with 13 bases between them. Germline V gives CDR1 MNHNS, CDR2 SASEGT. There are 15 residues in the CDR3.

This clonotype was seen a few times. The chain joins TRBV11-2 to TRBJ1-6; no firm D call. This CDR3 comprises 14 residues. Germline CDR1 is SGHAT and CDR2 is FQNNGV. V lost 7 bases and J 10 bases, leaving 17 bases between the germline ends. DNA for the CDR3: TGTGCCAGCACCCAGAACCCAGGAGGCTCACCCCTCCACTTT. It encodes CASTQNPGGSPLHF.

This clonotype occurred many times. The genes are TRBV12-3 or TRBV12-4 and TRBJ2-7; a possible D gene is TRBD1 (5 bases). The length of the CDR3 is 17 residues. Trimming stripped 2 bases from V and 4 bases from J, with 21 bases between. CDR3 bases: TGTGCCAGCAGTTTAAGCGTGGACAACCAACTTTCGTACGAGCAGTACTTC. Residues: CASSLSVDNQLSYEQYF.

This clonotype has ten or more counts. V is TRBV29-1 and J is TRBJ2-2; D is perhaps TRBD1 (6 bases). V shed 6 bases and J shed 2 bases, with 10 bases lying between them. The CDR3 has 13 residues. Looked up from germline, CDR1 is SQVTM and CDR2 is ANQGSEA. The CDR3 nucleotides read TGCAGCGTCGGCAGGGGTAACACCGGGGAGCTGTTTTTT. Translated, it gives CSVGRGNTGELFF.

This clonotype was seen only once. This chain's CDR3 is CASSELGRGHNQPQHF. DNA for the CDR3: TGTGCCAGCAGTGAATTGGGCAGGGGCCACAATCAGCCCCAGCATTTT. The V call is TRBV2, the J call TRBJ1-5, with TRBD1 as a possible D gene (6 bases). V gave up 2 bases and J gave up 3 bases, with 14 bases separating them. Germline V gives CDR1 SNHLY, CDR2 FYNNEI. This CDR3 has 16 residues.

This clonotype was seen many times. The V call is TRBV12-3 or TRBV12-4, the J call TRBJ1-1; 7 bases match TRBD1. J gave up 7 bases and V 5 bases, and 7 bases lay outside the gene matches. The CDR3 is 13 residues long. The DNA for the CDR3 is TGTGCCAGCAGTCCCAGCAGGACAGGTGAAGCTTTCTTT. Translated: CASSPSRTGEAFF.